These 8 T cell receptor beta chains were sequenced from one sample in a study of T-cell memory formation after mild COVID-19. TCRdb independently ran MiXCR on the 5' RACE reads; one entry per CDR3 protein. The sample records just under 350,000 distinct CDR3 sequences, around 13% being singletons. The sequenced sample was PBMCs or a T cell subset sorted from them (not recorded which). Source of these receptors: a young man who had mild COVID-19 (a few samples of this study predate the infection). Cell type and time point are not known.

The V and J genes are TRBV12-3 or TRBV12-4 and TRBJ2-6; the D gene is possibly TRBD2 (5 bases). The CDR3 is 14 residues long. Trimming removed 6 bases at V and 4 bases at J, with 10 bases between. CDR3 region: CASSGVPGANVLTF. CDR3 in DNA: TGTGCCAGCAGCGGGGTGCCCGGGGCCAACGTCCTGACTTTC.

This clonotype was seen only a few times. The V gene is TRBV5-1, the J gene TRBJ2-2; 10 bases match TRBD2. Trimming took 7 bases from V and 3 from J; bases not matched to a gene: 3. The CDR3 runs 14 residues. Germline V lookup: CDR1 SGHRS, CDR2 YFSETQ. The CDR3 DNA reads as TGCGCCAGCGTCAGCGGGGGGGACACCGGGGAGCTGTTTTTT. Encoded protein: CASVSGGDTGELFF. Together with reference TRBV5-1 and TRBJ2-2, the CDR3 gives the full variable domain: KAGVTQTPRYLIKTRGQQVTLSCSPISGHRSVSWYQQTPGQGLQFLFEYFSETQRNKGNFPGRFSGRQFSNSRSEMNVSTLELGDSALYLCASVSGGDTGELFFGEGSRLTVL.

The table lists this clonotype with a few counts. This rearrangement joins TRBV11-2 to TRBJ2-7; 9 bases match TRBD1. Germline CDR1 SGHAT, CDR2 FQNNGV. With V trimmed by 5 bases and J by 3 bases, 23 bases remained unmatched. The CDR3 totals 20 residues. The CDR3 DNA reads as TGTGCCAGCAGCCCGAGTCGCCGGGACAGGGTGGAGTTTGAGAGCTACGAGCAGTACTTC. Amino acid sequence: CASSPSRRDRVEFESYEQYF.

This clonotype showed up just a few times. The chain has TRBV9 and TRBJ1-4; no firm D call. V dropped 4 bases and J dropped 0 bases, with 7 bases sitting between them. The CDR3 contains 14 residues. Germline assignment: CDR1 SGDLS and CDR2 YYNGEE. This CDR3 reads CASSQTPTNEKLFF. The DNA for the CDR3 is TGTGCCAGCAGCCAAACGCCAACTAATGAAAAACTGTTTTTT.

This clonotype was seen ten or more times. The CDR3 spells CASSLEVAPTDTQYF. Written as DNA, the CDR3 is TGCGCCAGCAGCTTGGAGGTCGCCCCCACAGATACGCAGTATTTT. This chain uses TRBV5-1 with TRBJ2-3; D is undetermined. The V gene lost 0 bases and the J gene lost 2 bases, with 10 bases spanning the gap. The CDR3 is 15 amino acids. Germline V gene sequence: CDR1 SGHRS, CDR2 YFSETQ.

In this sample, this clonotype turned up a few times. The chain employs TRBV7-2 and TRBJ2-1, with 13 positions matching TRBD2. The ends lost 5 bases at V and 10 bases at J; junction bases unmatched: 8. The germline CDR1 and CDR2 sequences are SGHTA and FQGNSA. The CDR3 extends over 15 amino acids. CDR3 region: CASSATSGGAGEQFF. The CDR3 DNA follows: TGTGCCAGCAGCGCCACTAGCGGGGGGGCCGGGGAGCAGTTCTTC.

This clonotype was observed a handful of times. This rearrangement joins TRBV29-1 to TRBJ2-7; a weak D match, TRBD2 (5 bases). Per germline, CDR1 SQVTM and CDR2 ANQGSEA. CDR3 length equals 14 residues. The germline V and J ends were trimmed by 4 bases and 0 bases, with 13 bases remaining between them. The CDR3 protein is CSVAETGISYEQYF. The CDR3, as DNA: TGCAGCGTTGCCGAGACGGGAATCTCCTACGAGCAGTACTTC.

This clonotype occurred a few times. The chain joins TRBV6-2 or TRBV6-3 to TRBJ2-5; TRBD2 matches at 9 bases. Germline V CDR1 and CDR2: MNHEY, SVGEGT. Unmatched junction bases numbered 3, after V lost 3 bases and J lost 1 base. The CDR3 extends over 15 amino acids. This chain's CDR3 is CASSYGSGGQETQYF. The DNA of the CDR3 is TGTGCCAGCAGTTATGGTAGCGGGGGCCAAGAGACCCAGTACTTC.